The rows below give T cell receptor beta chains drawn from one sample of a study of blood T cells in healthy people across ages. TCRdb analysed the 5' RACE reads with MiXCR anew, one entry per CDR3 protein. This sample carries roughly 1.6 million distinct CDR3 sequences, around 36% of them seen once, and the ten largest clones take over 9%. Sequenced: blood. All receptors come from a woman aged 30 to 39 in good health. The CDR3 runs from the conserved cysteine through the conserved F or W. D genes are given only for firm matches. Clone size appears in some rows only: once, few, many, or a class for an expanded clone.

clone size: NA
D gene: NA
V gene: TRBV4-2
J gene: TRBJ1-2
CDR3 DNA: TGTGCCAGTAGCCAAGGGCCGGGTTCTGATTGGGGCTACACCTTC
CDR3 protein: CASSQGPGSDWGYTF

clone size: NA
D gene: TRBD2
V gene: TRBV7-8
J gene: TRBJ2-1
CDR3 DNA: TGTGCCAGCAGCCTTGATGACCTAGCGGGACCTCACAATGAGCAGTTCTTC
CDR3 protein: CASSLDDLAGPHNEQFF

clone size: NA
D gene: TRBD1
V gene: TRBV4-1
J gene: TRBJ1-5
CDR3 DNA: TGCGCCAGCAGCCAACCTTCGGGACAGATAGGTAGCAATCAGCCCCAGCATTTT
CDR3 protein: CASSQPSGQIGSNQPQHF

clone size: NA
D gene: NA
V gene: TRBV27
J gene: TRBJ2-2
CDR3 DNA: TGTGCCAGCAGTCCATGGACCCCTCCCGGGGAGCTGTTTTTT
CDR3 protein: CASSPWTPPGELFF

clone size: NA
D gene: NA
V gene: TRBV2
J gene: TRBJ1-2
CDR3 DNA: TGTGCCAGCAGAAGAGTCGTTATGACAGAAAACTATGGCTACACCTTC
CDR3 protein: CASRRVVMTENYGYTF

clone size: many
D gene: NA
V gene: TRBV10-3
J gene: TRBJ2-7
CDR3 DNA: TGTGCCATCAGTGAGTCCGGCGGGGCTAGCCCTTCCTACGAGCAGTACTTC
CDR3 protein: CAISESGGASPSYEQYF

clone size: NA
D gene: NA
V gene: TRBV28
J gene: TRBJ2-7
CDR3 DNA: TGTGCCAGCAGTTTAGGATTATTCCAGGGGAACGAGCAGTACTTC
CDR3 protein: CASSLGLFQGNEQYF

clone size: NA
D gene: NA
V gene: TRBV12-3/TRBV12-4
J gene: TRBJ2-4
CDR3 DNA: TGTGCCAGCAAGAGGAGGGCGACAACGTTAGCCAAAGACATTCAGTACTTC
CDR3 protein: CASKRRATTLAKDIQYF

clone size: few
D gene: NA
V gene: TRBV7-7
J gene: TRBJ2-7
CDR3 DNA: TGTGCCAGCAGCCCCTCTTGGGGTCAAGAGCAGTACTTC
CDR3 protein: CASSPSWGQEQYF

clone size: few
D gene: TRBD2
V gene: TRBV6-2/TRBV6-3
J gene: TRBJ2-3
CDR3 DNA: TGTGCCAGCAGTTACCTTCTACTAGCGGGGGGGTTTACGGCAGATACGCAGTATTTT
CDR3 protein: CASSYLLLAGGFTADTQYF

clone size: NA
D gene: NA
V gene: TRBV6-1
J gene: TRBJ2-4
CDR3 DNA: TGTGCCAGCAGTACAACGACAGGCCAGCCAGCCAAAAACATTCAGTACTTC
CDR3 protein: CASSTTTGQPAKNIQYF

clone size: NA
D gene: NA
V gene: TRBV3-1
J gene: TRBJ1-2
CDR3 DNA: TGTGCCAGCAGCCAAAGGACAGAGCATGACTATGGCTGCACCTTC
CDR3 protein: CASSQRTEHDYGCTF

clone size: few
D gene: NA
V gene: TRBV7-2
J gene: TRBJ1-5
CDR3 DNA: TGTGCCAGCAGCTTAGCGCTAGGGCCCCAGCATTTT
CDR3 protein: CASSLALGPQHF

clone size: NA
D gene: NA
V gene: TRBV27
J gene: TRBJ2-2
CDR3 DNA: TGTGCCACCTGGGGGGGGCGAAACACCGGGGAGCTGTTTTTT
CDR3 protein: CATWGGRNTGELFF

clone size: few
D gene: TRBD1
V gene: TRBV6-2/TRBV6-3
J gene: TRBJ2-6
CDR3 DNA: TGTGCCAGCAGTTATACGCCGGGACAGGGGAACTCTGGGGCCAACGTCCTGACTTTC
CDR3 protein: CASSYTPGQGNSGANVLTF

clone size: few
D gene: NA
V gene: TRBV7-2
J gene: TRBJ2-3
CDR3 DNA: TGTGCCAGCAGCTTATTGCGGGCCGCCACAGATACGCAGTATTTT
CDR3 protein: CASSLLRAATDTQYF

clone size: NA
D gene: NA
V gene: TRBV20-1
J gene: TRBJ2-3
CDR3 DNA: TGCAGTGCTAGTGAACCTTCTAGCACAGGTACGCAGTATTTT
CDR3 protein: CSASEPSSTGTQYF

clone size: NA
D gene: TRBD2
V gene: TRBV4-1
J gene: TRBJ2-1
CDR3 DNA: TGCGCCAGCAGCCAAATGGGGGGGGTAGACAATGAGCAGTTCTTC
CDR3 protein: CASSQMGGVDNEQFF

clone size: NA
D gene: NA
V gene: TRBV20-1
J gene: TRBJ1-1
CDR3 DNA: TGCAGTGCTAGAGATTGGTCTATCGGCACTGAAGCTTTCTTT
CDR3 protein: CSARDWSIGTEAFF

clone size: few
D gene: TRBD1
V gene: TRBV11-2
J gene: TRBJ2-5
CDR3 DNA: TGTGCCAGCAGTCCCACACAGGGGTGGCAAGAGACCCAGTACTTC
CDR3 protein: CASSPTQGWQETQYF

clone size: NA
D gene: NA
V gene: TRBV29-1
J gene: TRBJ1-1
CDR3 DNA: TGCAGCGTTGAAGTCGAACGAAATGGAATTGAAGCTTTCTTT
CDR3 protein: CSVEVERNGIEAFF